This T cell receptor beta chain was captured in a study of T cell changes during pregnancy in multiple sclerosis. Sequencing used immunoSEQ multiplex PCR; TCRdb keeps in-frame clones, though not all of them. The top ten hold 0.95% of the sample, which has roughly 90,000 clones, 91% seen once. This CDR3 region has 12 residues. Unmatched junction bases numbered 4, after V lost 5 bases and J lost 7 bases. Germline assignment: CDR1 MNHEY and CDR2 SVGAGI. This material consisted of peripheral blood, taken before pregnancy. The clonotype comes from a female donor with multiple sclerosis, enrolled in a pregnancy study. The genes are TRBV6-5 and TRBJ1-1; 7 bases map to TRBD1. The CDR3 is CASSTGQLEAFF. DNA for the CDR3: TGTGCCAGCAGTACGGGACAGCTTGAAGCTTTCTTT.